These T cell receptor beta chains were read from a single sample in a study of blood T cell repertoires in COVID-19. Generated by immunoSEQ multiplex PCR, the TCRdb table keeps only in-frame clones and is missing some. The sample lists about 35,000 clones, about 80% seen once, with approximately 4% in the top ten. Sequencing was carried out using peripheral blood. These receptors all come from a man aged 45-65 years with acute or convalescent COVID-19. Each CDR3 is given without its conserved first and last residue. The D gene is left open where the match is weak.

V: TRBV28; J: TRBJ2-2; D: TRBD2; CDR3: ASSLPGEGGWSPGELF
V: TRBV19; J: TRBJ1-1; D: TRBD1; CDR3: ASEDRGTEAF
V: TRBV29-1; J: TRBJ2-7; D: .; CDR3: SVDQGPYEQY
V: TRBV6-1; J: TRBJ2-7; D: .; CDR3: ASSELIGSMHYEQY
V: TRBV6-1; J: TRBJ1-2; D: .; CDR3: ASSDTEPYGYT
V: TRBV6-8; J: TRBJ1-1; D: .; CDR3: ASSYTPLIMNTEAF
V: TRBV30; J: TRBJ1-1; D: .; CDR3: AWSLSLNTEAF
V: TRBV6-2/TRBV6-3; J: TRBJ1-6; D: .; CDR3: ASSTPGADNSPLH
V: TRBV9; J: TRBJ2-2; D: .; CDR3: ASSVADSRNTGELF
V: TRBV5-1; J: TRBJ2-5; D: .; CDR3: ASSLARTVQETQY
V: TRBV5-8; J: TRBJ2-1; D: TRBD1; CDR3: ASSRRTGDTFEQF
V: TRBV28; J: TRBJ1-1; D: .; CDR3: ASSLSAGYTEAF
V: TRBV5-5; J: TRBJ1-1; D: .; CDR3: ASSLGGATEAF
V: TRBV6-5; J: TRBJ2-1; D: TRBD2; CDR3: ASIRLAGDVEQF
V: TRBV5-4; J: TRBJ1-2; D: TRBD1; CDR3: ASSSDRASLYGYT
V: TRBV5-6; J: TRBJ2-1; D: TRBD1; CDR3: ASSLTGGNSNEQF
V: TRBV20-1; J: TRBJ1-2; D: .; CDR3: SVPEGVGYT
V: TRBV11-2; J: TRBJ2-1; D: .; CDR3: ASSLNSVNEQF
V: TRBV27; J: TRBJ1-1; D: .; CDR3: ASSLGAGLGNTEAF
V: TRBV2; J: TRBJ2-3; D: .; CDR3: ASSKWMGGSTDTQY
V: TRBV29-1; J: TRBJ2-1; D: .; CDR3: SVEMSSPGNEQF
V: TRBV3-1/TRBV3-2; J: TRBJ1-5; D: TRBD1; CDR3: ASSQGSGQGNQPQH
V: TRBV19; J: TRBJ1-1; D: TRBD1; CDR3: ASSMFNRGFDTEAF